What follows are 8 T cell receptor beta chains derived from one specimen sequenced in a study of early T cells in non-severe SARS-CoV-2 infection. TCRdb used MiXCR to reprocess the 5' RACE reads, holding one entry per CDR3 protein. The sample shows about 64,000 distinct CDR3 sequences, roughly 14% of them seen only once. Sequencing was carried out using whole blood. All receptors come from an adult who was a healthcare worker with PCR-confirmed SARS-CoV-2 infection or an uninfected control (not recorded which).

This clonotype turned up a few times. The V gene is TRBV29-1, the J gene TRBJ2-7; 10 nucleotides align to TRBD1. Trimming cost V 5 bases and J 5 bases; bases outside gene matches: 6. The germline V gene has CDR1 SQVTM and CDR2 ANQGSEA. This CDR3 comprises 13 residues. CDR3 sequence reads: CSVRTGGTHEQYF. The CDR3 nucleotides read TGCAGCGTTCGGACAGGGGGTACCCACGAGCAGTACTTC.

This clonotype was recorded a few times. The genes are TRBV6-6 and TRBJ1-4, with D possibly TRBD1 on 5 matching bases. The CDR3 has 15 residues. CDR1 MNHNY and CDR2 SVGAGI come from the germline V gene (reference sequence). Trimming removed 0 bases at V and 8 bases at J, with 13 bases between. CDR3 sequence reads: CASSYSGTSYEKLFF. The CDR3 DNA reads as TGTGCCAGCAGTTACTCGGGGACCTCGTACGAAAAACTGTTTTTT.

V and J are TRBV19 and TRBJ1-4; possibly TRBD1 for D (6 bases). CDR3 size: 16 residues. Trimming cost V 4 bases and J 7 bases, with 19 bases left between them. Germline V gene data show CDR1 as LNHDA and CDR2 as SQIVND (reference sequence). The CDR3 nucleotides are TGTGCCAGTAGTACCCTGGACGGCAGGGGCGGTGAAAAACTGTTTTTT. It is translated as CASSTLDGRGGEKLFF.

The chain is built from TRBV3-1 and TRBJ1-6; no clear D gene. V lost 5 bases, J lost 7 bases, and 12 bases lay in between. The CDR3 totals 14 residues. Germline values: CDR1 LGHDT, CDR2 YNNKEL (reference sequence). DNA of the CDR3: TGTGCCAGCAGCGCGCCACCCGGAAATTCACCCCTCCACTTT. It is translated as CASSAPPGNSPLHF.

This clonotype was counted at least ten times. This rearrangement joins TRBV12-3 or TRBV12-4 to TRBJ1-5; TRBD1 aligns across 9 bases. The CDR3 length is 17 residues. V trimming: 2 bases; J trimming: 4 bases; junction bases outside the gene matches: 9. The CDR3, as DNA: TGTGCCAGCAGTTTAAAAATTTTGGGACAGGGAAATCAGCCCCAGCATTTT. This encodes CASSLKILGQGNQPQHF.

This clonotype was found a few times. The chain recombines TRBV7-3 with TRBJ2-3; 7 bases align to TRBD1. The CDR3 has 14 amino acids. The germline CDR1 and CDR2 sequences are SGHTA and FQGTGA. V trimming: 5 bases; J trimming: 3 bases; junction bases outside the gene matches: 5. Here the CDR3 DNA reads TGTGCCAGCAGCCCGACAGGGACGACAGATACGCAGTATTTT. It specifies CASSPTGTTDTQYF.

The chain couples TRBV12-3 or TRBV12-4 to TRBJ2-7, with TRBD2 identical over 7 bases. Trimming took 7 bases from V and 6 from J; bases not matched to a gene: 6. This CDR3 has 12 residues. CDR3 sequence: CASTRGELEQYF. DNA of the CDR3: TGTGCCAGCACCCGGGGGGAACTCGAGCAGTACTTC.

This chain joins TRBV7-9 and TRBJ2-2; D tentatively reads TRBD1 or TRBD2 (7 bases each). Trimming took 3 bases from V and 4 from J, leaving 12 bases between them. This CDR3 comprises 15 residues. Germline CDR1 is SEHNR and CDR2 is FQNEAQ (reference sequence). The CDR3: CASSFDREGTGELFF. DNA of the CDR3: TGTGCCAGCAGCTTCGACAGGGAGGGCACCGGGGAGCTGTTTTTT.